Described below is a single T cell receptor (beta chain) sequence and its context. These data originate in a study of blood T cell repertoires in COVID-19. TCRdb's table, derived via immunoSEQ multiplex PCR, lists solely in-frame clones and lacks some. Here the sample spans about 220,000 clones, roughly 80% being singletons. Germline V gene lookup returns CDR1 MNHEY and CDR2 SVGEGT. The CDR3 extends over 15 amino acids. Trimming took 6 bases from V and 1 from J; bases not matched to a gene: 5. The sequencing input was peripheral blood. The origin of this receptor is a woman between 55 and 75 years old who had recovered from COVID-19. The genes are TRBV6-2 or TRBV6-3 and TRBJ2-2; 7 bases match TRBD1. The CDR3 loop reads CASSRRTGNTGELFF. For the CDR3, the DNA is TGTGCCAGCAGCCGAAGGACAGGGAACACCGGGGAGCTGTTTTTT.